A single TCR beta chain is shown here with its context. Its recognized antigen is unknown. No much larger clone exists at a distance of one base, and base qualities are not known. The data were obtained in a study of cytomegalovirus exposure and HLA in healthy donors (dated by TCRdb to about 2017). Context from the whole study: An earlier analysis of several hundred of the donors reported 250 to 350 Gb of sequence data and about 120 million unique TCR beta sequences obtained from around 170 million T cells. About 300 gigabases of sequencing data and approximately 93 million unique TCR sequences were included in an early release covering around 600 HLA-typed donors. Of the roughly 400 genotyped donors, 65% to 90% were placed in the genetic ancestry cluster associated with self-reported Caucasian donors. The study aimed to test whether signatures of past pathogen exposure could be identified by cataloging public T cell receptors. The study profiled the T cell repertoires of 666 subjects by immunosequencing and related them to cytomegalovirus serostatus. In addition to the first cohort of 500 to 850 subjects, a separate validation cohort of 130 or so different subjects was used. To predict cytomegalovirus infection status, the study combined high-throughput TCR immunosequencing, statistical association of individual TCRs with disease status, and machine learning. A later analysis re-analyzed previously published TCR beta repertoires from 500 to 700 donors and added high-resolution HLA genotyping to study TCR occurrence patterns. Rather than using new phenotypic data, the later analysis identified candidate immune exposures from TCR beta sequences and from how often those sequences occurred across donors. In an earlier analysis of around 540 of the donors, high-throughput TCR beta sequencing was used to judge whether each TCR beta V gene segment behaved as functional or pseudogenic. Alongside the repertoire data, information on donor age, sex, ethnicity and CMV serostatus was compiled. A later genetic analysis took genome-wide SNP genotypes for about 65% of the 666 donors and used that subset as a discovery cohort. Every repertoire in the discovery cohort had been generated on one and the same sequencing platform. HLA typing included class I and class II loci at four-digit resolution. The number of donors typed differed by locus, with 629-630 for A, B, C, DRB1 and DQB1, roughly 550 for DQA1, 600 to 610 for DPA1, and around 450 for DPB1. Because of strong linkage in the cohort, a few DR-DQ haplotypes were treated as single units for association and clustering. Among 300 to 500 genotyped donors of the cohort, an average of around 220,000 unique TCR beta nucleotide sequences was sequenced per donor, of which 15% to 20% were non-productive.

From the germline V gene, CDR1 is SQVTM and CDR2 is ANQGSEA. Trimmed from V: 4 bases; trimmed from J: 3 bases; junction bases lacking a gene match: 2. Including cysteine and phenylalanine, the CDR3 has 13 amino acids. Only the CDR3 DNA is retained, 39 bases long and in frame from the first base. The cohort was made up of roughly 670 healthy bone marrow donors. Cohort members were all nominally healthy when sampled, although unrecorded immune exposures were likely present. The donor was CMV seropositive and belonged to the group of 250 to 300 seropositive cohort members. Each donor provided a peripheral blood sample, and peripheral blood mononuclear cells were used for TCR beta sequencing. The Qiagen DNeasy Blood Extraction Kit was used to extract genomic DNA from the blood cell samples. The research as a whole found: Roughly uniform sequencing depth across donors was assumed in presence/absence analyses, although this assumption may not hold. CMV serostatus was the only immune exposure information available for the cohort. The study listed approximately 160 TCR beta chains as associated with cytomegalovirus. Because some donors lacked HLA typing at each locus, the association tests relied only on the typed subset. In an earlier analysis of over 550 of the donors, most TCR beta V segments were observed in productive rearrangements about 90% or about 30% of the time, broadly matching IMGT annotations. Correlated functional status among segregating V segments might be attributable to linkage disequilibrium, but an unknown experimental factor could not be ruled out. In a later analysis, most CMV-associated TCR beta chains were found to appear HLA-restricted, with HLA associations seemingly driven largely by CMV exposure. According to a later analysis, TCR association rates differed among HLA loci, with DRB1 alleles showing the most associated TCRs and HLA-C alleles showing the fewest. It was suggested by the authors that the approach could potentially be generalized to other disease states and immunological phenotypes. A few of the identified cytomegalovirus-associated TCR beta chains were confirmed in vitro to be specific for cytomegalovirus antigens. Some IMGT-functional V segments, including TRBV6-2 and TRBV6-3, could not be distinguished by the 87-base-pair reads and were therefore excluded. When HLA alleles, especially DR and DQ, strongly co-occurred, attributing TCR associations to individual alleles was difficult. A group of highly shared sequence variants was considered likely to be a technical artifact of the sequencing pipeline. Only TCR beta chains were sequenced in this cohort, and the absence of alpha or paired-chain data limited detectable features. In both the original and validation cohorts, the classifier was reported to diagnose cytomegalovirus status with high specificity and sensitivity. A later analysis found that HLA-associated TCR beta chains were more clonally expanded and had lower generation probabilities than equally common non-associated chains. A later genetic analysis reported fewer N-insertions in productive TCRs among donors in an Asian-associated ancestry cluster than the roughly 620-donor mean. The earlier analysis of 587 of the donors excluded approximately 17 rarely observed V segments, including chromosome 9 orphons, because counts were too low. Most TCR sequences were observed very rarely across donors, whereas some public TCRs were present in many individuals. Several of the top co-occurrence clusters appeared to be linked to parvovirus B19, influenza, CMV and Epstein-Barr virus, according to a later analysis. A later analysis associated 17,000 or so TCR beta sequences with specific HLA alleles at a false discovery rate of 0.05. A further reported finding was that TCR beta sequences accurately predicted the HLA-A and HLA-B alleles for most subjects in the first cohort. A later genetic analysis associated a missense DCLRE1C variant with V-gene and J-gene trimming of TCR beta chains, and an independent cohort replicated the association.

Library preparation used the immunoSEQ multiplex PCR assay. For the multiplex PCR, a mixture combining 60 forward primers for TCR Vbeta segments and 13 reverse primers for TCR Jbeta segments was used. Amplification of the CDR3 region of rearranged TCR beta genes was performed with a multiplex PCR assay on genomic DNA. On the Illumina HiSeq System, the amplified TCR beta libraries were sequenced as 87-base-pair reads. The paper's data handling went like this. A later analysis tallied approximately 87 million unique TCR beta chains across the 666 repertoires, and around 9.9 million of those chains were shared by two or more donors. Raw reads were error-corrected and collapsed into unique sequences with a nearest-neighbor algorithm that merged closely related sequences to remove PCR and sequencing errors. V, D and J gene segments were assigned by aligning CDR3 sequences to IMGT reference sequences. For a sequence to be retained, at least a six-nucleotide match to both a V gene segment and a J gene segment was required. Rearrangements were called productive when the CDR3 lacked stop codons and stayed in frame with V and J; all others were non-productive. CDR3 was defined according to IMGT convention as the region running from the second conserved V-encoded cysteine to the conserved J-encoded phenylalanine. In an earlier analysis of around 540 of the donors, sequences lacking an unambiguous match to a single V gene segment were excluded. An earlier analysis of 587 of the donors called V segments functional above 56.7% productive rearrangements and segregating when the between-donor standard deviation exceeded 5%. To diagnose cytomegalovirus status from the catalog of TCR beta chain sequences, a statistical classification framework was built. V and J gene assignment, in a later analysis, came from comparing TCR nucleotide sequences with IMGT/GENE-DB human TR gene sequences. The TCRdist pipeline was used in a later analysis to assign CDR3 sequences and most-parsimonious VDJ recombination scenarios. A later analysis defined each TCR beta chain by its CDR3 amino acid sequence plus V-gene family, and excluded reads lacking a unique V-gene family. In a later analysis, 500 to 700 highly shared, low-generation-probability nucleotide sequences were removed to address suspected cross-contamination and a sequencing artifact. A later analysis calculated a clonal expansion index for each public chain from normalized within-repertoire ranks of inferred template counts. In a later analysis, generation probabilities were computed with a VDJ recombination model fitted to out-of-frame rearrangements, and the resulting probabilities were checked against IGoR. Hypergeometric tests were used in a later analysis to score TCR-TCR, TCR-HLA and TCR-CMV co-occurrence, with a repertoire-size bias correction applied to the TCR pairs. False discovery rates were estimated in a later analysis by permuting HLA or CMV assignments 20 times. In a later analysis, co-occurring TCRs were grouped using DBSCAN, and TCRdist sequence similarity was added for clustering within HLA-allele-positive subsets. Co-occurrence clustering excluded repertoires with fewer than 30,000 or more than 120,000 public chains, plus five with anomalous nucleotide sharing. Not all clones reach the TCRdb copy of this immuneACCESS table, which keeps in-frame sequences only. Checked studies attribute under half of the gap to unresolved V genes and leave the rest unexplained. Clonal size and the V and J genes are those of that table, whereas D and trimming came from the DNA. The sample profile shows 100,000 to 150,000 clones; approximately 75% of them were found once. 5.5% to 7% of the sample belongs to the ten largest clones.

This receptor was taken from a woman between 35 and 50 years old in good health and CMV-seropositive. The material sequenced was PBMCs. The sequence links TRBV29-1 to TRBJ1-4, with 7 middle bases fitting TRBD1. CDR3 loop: CSVATGPNEKLFF. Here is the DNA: TGCAGCGTTGCGACAGGGCCTAATGAAAAACTGTTTTTT.